This T cell receptor beta chain derives from a study of T cells in Graves' hyperthyroidism and ophthalmopathy. Exclusion of patients followed from uncontrolled infection, other autoimmune disease, pregnancy or lactation. Template material for amplifying TCR beta CDR3 regions consisted of RNA transcripts. HTBI primers were used for first-round RT-PCR of the TCR CDR3. From the multiplex PCR reads, TCRdb called clonotypes with MiXCR, one entry per CDR3 protein. The repertoire consists of a few hundred thousand distinct CDR3 sequences, with approximately 15% occurring once and the leading ten covering about 14%. Many counts were recorded for this clonotype. This clonotype was sampled from a woman in her thirties or forties with Graves' hyperthyroidism that later progressed to Graves' ophthalmopathy. Sequenced material: blood.

The chain's CDR3 is CASSSGTGAYQPQHF. For the CDR3, the DNA is TGCGCCAGCAGCTCCGGGACGGGTGCCTATCAGCCCCAGCATTTT. V and J are TRBV5-1 and TRBJ1-5, with D possibly matching TRBD1 (5 bases). The V gene lost 3 bases and the J gene lost 5 bases, with 15 bases spanning the gap. Germline CDR1 is SGHRS and CDR2 is YFSETQ. The CDR3 sequence is 15 residues long.